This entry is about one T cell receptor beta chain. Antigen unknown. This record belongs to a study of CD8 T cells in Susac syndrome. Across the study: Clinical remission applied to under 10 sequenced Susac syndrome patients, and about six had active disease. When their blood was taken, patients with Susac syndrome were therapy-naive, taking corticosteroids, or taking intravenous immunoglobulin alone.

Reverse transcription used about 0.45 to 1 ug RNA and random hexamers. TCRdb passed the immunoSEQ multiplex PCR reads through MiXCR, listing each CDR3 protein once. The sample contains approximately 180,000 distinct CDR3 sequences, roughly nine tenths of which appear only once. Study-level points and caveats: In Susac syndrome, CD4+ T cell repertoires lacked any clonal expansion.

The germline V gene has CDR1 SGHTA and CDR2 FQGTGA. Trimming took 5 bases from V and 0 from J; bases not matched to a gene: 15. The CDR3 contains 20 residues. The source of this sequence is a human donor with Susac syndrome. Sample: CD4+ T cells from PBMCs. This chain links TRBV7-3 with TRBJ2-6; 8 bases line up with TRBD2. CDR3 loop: CASSPSRSGGGPSGANVLTF. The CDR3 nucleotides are TGTGCCAGCAGCCCCAGTCGAAGTGGCGGGGGGCCCTCTGGGGCCAACGTCCTGACTTTC.